These 7 T cell receptor beta chains came from one sample sequenced in a study of T cell repertoires in cytomegalovirus infection. TCRdb processed the reads anew with MiXCR; each CDR3 protein has one entry. The table records hundreds of thousands of distinct CDR3 sequences, roughly 16% of them present only once. Material for sequencing was PBMCs. These receptors came from a human donor in good health (CMV status not recorded). Some clones in this sample may be carry-over from other donors' samples.

The sample holds a few counts of this clonotype. The rearrangement uses TRBV10-3 and TRBJ2-1, with D maybe TRBD2 (6 bases). The V and J ends lost 3 bases and 9 bases respectively, with 15 bases between them. This CDR3 has 14 amino acids. Germline CDR1 reads ENHRY; CDR2 reads SYGVKD. The CDR3 loop is CAISETDGGVEQFF. In DNA, the CDR3 is TGTGCCATCAGTGAAACGGACGGAGGGGTTGAGCAGTTCTTC.

The chain couples TRBV2 to TRBJ1-5, with TRBD1 as a possible D gene (5 bases). Trimming shortened V by 0 bases and J by 7 bases, and 7 bases separated the two germline ends. This CDR3 comprises 13 residues. The germline CDR1 and CDR2 sequences are SNHLY and FYNNEI. The CDR3 here is CASSEARGQPQHF. In nucleotides, the CDR3 is TGTGCCAGCAGTGAAGCGAGGGGCCAGCCCCAGCATTTT.

This clonotype was observed a few times. This chain connects TRBV20-1 to TRBJ2-5; tentative D call: TRBD1 (5 bases). Germline values: CDR1 DFQATT, CDR2 SNEGSKA (reference sequence). V was cut by 3 bases and J by 4 bases, with 15 bases left in between. The CDR3 totals 14 residues. DNA of the CDR3: TGCAGTGCTAGCCCCCCCCAGGGTTCAGAGACCCAGTACTTC. Its translation: CSASPPQGSETQYF.

A few counts support this clonotype. The chain joins TRBV3-1 to TRBJ2-7; D is ambiguous. The germline CDR1 and CDR2 sequences are LGHDT and YNNKEL (reference sequence). The CDR3 is 14 residues long. The ends were cut back, 3 bases at V and 2 bases at J, with 11 bases in the middle. DNA for the CDR3: TGTGCCAGCAGCCATGTCGGTTCCGCCTACGAGCAGTACTTC. Its translation: CASSHVGSAYEQYF.

This clonotype was counted many times. The rearrangement joins TRBV7-2 to TRBJ2-7; weak D call: TRBD1 (6 bases). Germline CDR1 reads SGHTA; CDR2 reads FQGNSA. The CDR3 loop spans 14 amino acids. The V end lost 5 bases, the J end lost 2 bases, and 13 bases lay between the germline ends. The chain's CDR3 is CASSKPWGPYEQYF. CDR3 in DNA: TGTGCCAGCAGCAAACCCTGGGGGCCCTACGAGCAGTACTTC.

This clonotype was seen at least ten times. The chain is built from TRBV20-1 and TRBJ1-5; D not certain. Germline lookup yields CDR1 DFQATT and CDR2 SNEGSKA (reference sequence). V was cut by 6 bases and J by 2 bases, with 11 bases left in between. The CDR3 consists of 13 residues. The CDR3 loop reads CSAVAAGNQPQHF. The CDR3 nucleotides are TGCAGTGCGGTAGCCGCGGGCAATCAGCCCCAGCATTTT.

The chain uses TRBV19 and TRBJ1-3; D is unclear. The germline V gene encodes CDR1 LNHDA and CDR2 SQIVND (reference sequence). The germline V and J ends were trimmed by 10 bases and 0 bases, with 10 bases remaining between them. The CDR3 totals 13 residues. CDR3 in amino acids: CATRHLSGNTIYF. The CDR3 coding sequence is TGTGCCACTAGACACCTCTCTGGAAACACCATATATTTT.